The T cell receptor (beta chain) under discussion was sequenced for a study of blood T cell repertoires in COVID-19. Study background: Donors in the United States, Italy and Spain gave samples during acute or convalescent COVID-19.

The CDR3 has 14 amino acids. This clone showed up just once. Participants had their cohort set by participant-reported clinical history. In the study's own analysis: Reference gene primer amplification yielded estimated nucleated cell counts. Repertoires were generated with immunoSEQ multiplex PCR, while TCRdb's copy carries only in-frame clones and drops some. D and trimming were read from the DNA, whereas the V and J calls and clone size are those reported in that table. The sample includes about 130,000 clones, roughly 87% seen only once; the top ten take 15% to 20%. Sequenced: PBMCs or T cells enriched from blood (not recorded which). The clonotype originates from a man in his thirties or forties who had recovered from COVID-19. V and J are TRBV21-1 and TRBJ2-5; the table's D call, TRBD2, has no DNA check behind it. TRBV21-1 is a pseudogene locus. The CDR3 here is CASTFPGDEETQYF. DNA of the CDR3: TGTGCCAGCACATTTCCGGGAGACGAGGAGACCCAGTACTTC.